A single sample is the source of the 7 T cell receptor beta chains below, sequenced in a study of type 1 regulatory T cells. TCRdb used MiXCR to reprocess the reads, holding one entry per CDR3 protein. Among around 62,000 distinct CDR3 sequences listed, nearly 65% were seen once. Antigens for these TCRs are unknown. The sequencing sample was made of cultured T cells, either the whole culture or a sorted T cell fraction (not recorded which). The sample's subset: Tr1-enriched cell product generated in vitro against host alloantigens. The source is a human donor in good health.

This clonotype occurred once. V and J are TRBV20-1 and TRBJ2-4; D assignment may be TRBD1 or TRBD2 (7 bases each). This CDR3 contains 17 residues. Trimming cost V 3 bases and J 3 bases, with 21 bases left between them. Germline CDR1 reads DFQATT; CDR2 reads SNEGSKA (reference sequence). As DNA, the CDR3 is TGCAGTGCTAGGGTCCGCCAGGGGGGGATTGTCAAAAACATTCAGTACTTC. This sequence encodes CSARVRQGGIVKNIQYF.

The CDR3 nucleotides read TGTGCCAGTAGAGGCGGGAGCTCCTACAATGAGCAGTTCTTC. Its translation is CASRGGSSYNEQFF. This chain links TRBV19 with TRBJ2-1; the match to TRBD2 covers 7 bases. Germline CDR1 is LNHDA and CDR2 is SQIVND (reference sequence). Germline trimming cut 6 bases from V and 0 bases from J; bases unmatched to any gene: 2. CDR3 length: 14 amino acids.

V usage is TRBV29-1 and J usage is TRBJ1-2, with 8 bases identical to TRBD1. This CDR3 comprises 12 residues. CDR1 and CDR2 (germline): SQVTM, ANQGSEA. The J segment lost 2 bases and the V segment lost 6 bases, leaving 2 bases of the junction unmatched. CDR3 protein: CSVGQGNYGYTF. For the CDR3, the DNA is TGCAGCGTCGGACAGGGAAACTATGGCTACACCTTC.

The CDR3 region has the DNA TGCGCCAGCAGCCAATGGGAACTAGCCCGCGAGCAGTACTTC. Its translation: CASSQWELAREQYF. The rearrangement uses TRBV4-1 and TRBJ2-7, with a possible D match to TRBD2 (6 bases). CDR3 size: 14 residues. The V and J ends lost 2 bases and 6 bases respectively, with 14 bases between them. Germline V gives CDR1 MGHRA, CDR2 YSYEKL.

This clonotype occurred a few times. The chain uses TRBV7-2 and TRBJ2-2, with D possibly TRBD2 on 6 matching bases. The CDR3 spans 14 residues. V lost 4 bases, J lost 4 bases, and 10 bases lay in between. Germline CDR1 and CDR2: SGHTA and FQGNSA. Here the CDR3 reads CASSYPAGTGELFF. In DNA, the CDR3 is TGTGCCAGCAGCTACCCAGCGGGCACCGGGGAGCTGTTTTTT.

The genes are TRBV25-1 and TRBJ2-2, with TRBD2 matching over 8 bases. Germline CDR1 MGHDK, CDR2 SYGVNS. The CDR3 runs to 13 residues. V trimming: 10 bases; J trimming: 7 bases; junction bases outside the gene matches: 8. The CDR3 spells CATGSGKNGELFF. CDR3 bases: TGTGCCACCGGTAGCGGGAAGAACGGGGAGCTGTTTTTT.

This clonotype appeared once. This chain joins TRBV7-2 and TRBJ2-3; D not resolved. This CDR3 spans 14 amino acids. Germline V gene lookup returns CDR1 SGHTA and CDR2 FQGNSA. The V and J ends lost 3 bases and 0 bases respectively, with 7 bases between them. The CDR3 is CASSLELSTDTQYF. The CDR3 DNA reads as TGTGCCAGCAGCTTGGAGTTGAGCACAGATACGCAGTATTTT. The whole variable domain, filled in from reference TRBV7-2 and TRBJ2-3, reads GAGVSQSPSNKVTEKGKDVELRCDPISGHTALYWYRQSLGQGLEFLIYFQGNSAPDKSGLPSDRFSAERTGGSVSTLTIQRTQQEDSAVYLCASSLELSTDTQYFGPGTRLTVL.